This entry features one T cell receptor (beta chain) sequence. A much larger clone lies a single base off, so this may be a read error. CDR3 size: 15 residues. Trimming removed 8 bases from V and 0 bases from J; junction bases left unmatched: 12. CDR1 SQVTM and CDR2 ANQGSEA come from the germline V gene. The entry originates in a study of HIV-infected patients and healthy controls. The repertoire came from unfractionated whole blood and reflected all unsorted peripheral T cells. Reverse transcription used around 540 ng RNA and constant-region primers for alpha and beta. Using multiplexing indices, alpha and beta chain libraries were generated apart by chain-specific third strand synthesis. TCRdb ran MiXCR on the 5' RACE reads and lists one entry per CDR3 protein. The repertoire holds about 13,000 distinct CDR3 sequences, 7.5% to 10% seen once, with approximately 6.8% in the top ten.

V is TRBV29-1 and J is TRBJ1-1; TRBD1 matches at 7 bases. The sequencing sample was made of blood. This clonotype was obtained from an adult in good health. CDR3 in DNA: TGCAGCATCGGTGACAGGGAGCCTATGAACACTGAAGCTTTCTTT. This gives the protein CSIGDREPMNTEAFF.